This T cell receptor (beta chain) was recorded in a study of CD8 T cells in Susac syndrome. Patients with Susac syndrome showed fulfilment of recently defined diagnostic criteria for definite or probable disease. The authors reverse transcribed roughly 0.5 to 1 ug RNA with random hexamers. TCRdb independently ran MiXCR on the immunoSEQ multiplex PCR reads; one entry per CDR3 protein. Of under 200,000 distinct CDR3 sequences in the sample, 90% to 95% are singletons; the top ten hold 0.12%. As regards this clonotype: The target antigen is unknown.

Whole-study results and caveats: It was acknowledged in the study that the number of individuals who were included in its TCR sequencing and HLA analysis was relatively small.

Sequencing used CD4+ T cells from PBMCs. This receptor was identified in a human donor with Susac syndrome.

CDR3 nucleotide sequence: TGCAGTGCCGGGGGAGGGAATTCCTACGAGCAGTACTTC. It encodes CSAGGGNSYEQYF. The V call is TRBV20-1, the J call TRBJ2-7; 7 positions agree with TRBD2. Germline trimming cut 6 bases from V and 1 base from J; bases unmatched to any gene: 6. The CDR3 is made up of 13 amino acids. Germline CDR1 and CDR2: DFQATT and SNEGSKA (reference sequence).